This entry lists 19 T cell receptor beta chains sequenced from one sample in a study of PD-1 blockade in classical Hodgkin lymphoma (dated by TCRdb to 2019 to 2021). The library was generated by the immunoSEQ multiplex PCR assay. In its TCRdb copy, this immuneACCESS table keeps in-frame sequences only and misses some clones. Where compared with another copy, unresolved V genes explain less than half of these, and the others have no known cause. The table for this sample lists under 25,000 clones; 60% to 80% of them were counted only once. The biggest ten clones account for approximately 21% of the sample. The time point label on this specimen signifies: cycle 4 day 1 (C4D1), after six to seven weeks of nivolumab. Every trial patient had relapsed after autologous stem cell transplantation, and cohorts A, B and C differed in prior brentuximab vedotin exposure. Material: peripheral blood mononuclear cells (PBMCs), obtained before the fourth cycle of nivolumab. The receptors here all came from a human donor with classical Hodgkin lymphoma.

This clone has only a few counts. The rearrangement uses TRBV28 and TRBJ2-7, with TRBD1 matching 7 bases. Trimming at V came to 6 bases and at J to 4 bases, leaving 12 bases not matched to a gene. The CDR3 covers 15 residues. Germline lookup yields CDR1 MDHEN and CDR2 SYDVKM. The CDR3 reads CASRPEGALLYEQYF. For the CDR3, the DNA is TGTGCCAGCAGACCCGAGGGGGCCCTCTTGTACGAGCAGTACTTC.

The chain is built from TRBV4-1 and TRBJ2-2, with 9 bases fitting TRBD2. V was clipped by 4 bases and J by 6 bases; unmatched bases: 9. This CDR3 is built from 16 residues. CDR1 and CDR2 from the germline V gene are MGHRA and YSYEKL. The chain's CDR3 is CASSRVAGERAGELFF. The CDR3 coding sequence is TGCGCCAGCAGCCGTGTAGCGGGAGAGAGGGCCGGGGAGCTGTTTTTT.

CDR3 protein: CASSPPMDDTQYF. The CDR3 DNA reads TGTGCCAGCTCACCACCCATGGATGATACGCAGTATTTT. V is TRBV18 and J is TRBJ2-3; D unresolved. The CDR3 is made up of 13 amino acids. Trimming cost V 0 bases and J 6 bases, with 7 bases left between them. The germline V gene has CDR1 KGHSH and CDR2 LQKENI.

This chain uses TRBV5-4 with TRBJ2-7; 7 nucleotides line up with TRBD2. Per the germline V gene, CDR1 is SGHNT and CDR2 is YYREEE (reference sequence). V shed 1 base and J 5 bases; nucleotides not matched to a gene: 12. The CDR3 has 16 residues. Here the CDR3 DNA reads TGTGCCAGCAGCTTGCCGGGTGCGGGAGTTAACCACGAGCAGTACTTC. Amino acids: CASSLPGAGVNHEQYF.

The V and J genes are TRBV6-5 and TRBJ1-4, with TRBD1 matching over 7 bases. There are 14 residues in the CDR3. Germline CDR1 is MNHEY and CDR2 is SVGAGI. Unmatched junction bases numbered 10, after V lost 7 bases and J lost 8 bases. The CDR3 sequence is CASKLRQGREKLFF. For the CDR3, the DNA is TGTGCCAGCAAACTAAGACAGGGCAGGGAAAAACTGTTTTTT.

This clone has more than one count but fewer than ten. The J gene is TRBJ2-7, the V gene TRBV27, with 13 bases fitting TRBD2. The germline V gene has CDR1 MNHEY and CDR2 SMNVEV (reference sequence). V shed 5 bases and J 3 bases; nucleotides not matched to a gene: 13. This CDR3 is built from 18 residues. The CDR3 coding sequence is TGTGCCAGCAGTCCGACTAGCGGGAGGCTCCGTCGCGGCTACGAGCAGTACTTC. It is translated as CASSPTSGRLRRGYEQYF.

This chain joins TRBV29-1 and TRBJ1-2; D is undetermined. Between the trimmed V and J ends, which lost 0 bases and 6 bases, there was a span of 17 bases. The CDR3 is made up of 15 amino acids. CDR1 is SQVTM, CDR2 ANQGSEA, per germline. In DNA form, the CDR3 reads TGCAGCGTTGAAGACCGTTTCAGTTTCCTCCATGGCTACACCTTC. Its translation: CSVEDRFSFLHGYTF.

A few counts support this clone. The genes are TRBV10-3 and TRBJ1-4; D is ambiguous. The CDR3 consists of 14 residues. The germline V gene encodes CDR1 ENHRY and CDR2 SYGVKD. The V and J ends lost 4 bases and 0 bases respectively, with 6 bases between them. The CDR3 coding sequence is TGTGCCATCAGTGCCAGTTCAACTAATGAAAAACTGTTTTTT. Encoded protein: CAISASSTNEKLFF.

The genes are TRBV9 and TRBJ2-7; no clear D. Germline V CDR1 and CDR2: SGDLS, YYNGEE. There are 14 residues in the CDR3. With 0 bases removed from V and 2 bases from J, the gap between germline ends came to 9 bases. The CDR3: CASSVGRLPYEQYF. The CDR3 DNA sequence: TGTGCCAGCAGCGTAGGACGTCTCCCCTACGAGCAGTACTTC.

This clone was picked up a small number of times. The chain joins TRBV9 to TRBJ1-6; D is ambiguous. The CDR3 is 13 amino acids. CDR1 is SGDLS and CDR2 is YYNGEE in the germline V gene. Trimming removed 2 bases at V and 8 bases at J, with 8 bases between. CDR3 sequence reads: CASSVDEDSPLHF. The CDR3 DNA reads as TGTGCCAGCAGCGTGGACGAGGATTCACCCCTCCACTTT.

The chain recombines TRBV11-2 with TRBJ1-2; D is possibly TRBD1 (5 bases). The length of the CDR3 is 15 residues. Germline loops: CDR1 SGHAT, CDR2 FQNNGV. V was shortened by 4 bases and J by 3 bases, with 15 bases between the two germline ends. CDR3 loop: CASSSPTGGDYGYTF. CDR3 sequence (DNA): TGTGCCAGCAGCTCCCCAACGGGGGGGGACTATGGCTACACCTTC.

This clone turned up a few times. V usage is TRBV28 and J usage is TRBJ2-1, with 7 bases identical to TRBD1. The CDR3 runs to 14 residues. J was trimmed by 5 bases and V by 2 bases; bases with no gene match: 3. The germline CDR1 and CDR2 sequences are MDHEN and SYDVKM. The CDR3 DNA sequence: TGTGCCAGCAGTTTACCCGGACAGGACAATGAGCAGTTCTTC. Encoded protein: CASSLPGQDNEQFF. Filled out from reference TRBV28 and TRBJ2-1, the complete variable domain reads DVKVTQSSRYLVKRTGEKVFLECVQDMDHENMFWYRQDPGLGLRLIYFSYDVKMKEKGDIPEGYSVSREKKERFSLILESASTNQTSMYLCASSLPGQDNEQFFGPGTRLTVL.

V is TRBV11-1 and J is TRBJ2-1; TRBD2 aligns across 14 bases. V shed 5 bases and J 6 bases; nucleotides not matched to a gene: 6. Germline V gene sequence: CDR1 SGHAT, CDR2 FQDESV (reference sequence). This CDR3 spans 16 amino acids. The CDR3: CASSLKGLAGVNEQFF. The CDR3 DNA is TGTGCCAGCAGCCTAAAGGGACTAGCGGGAGTCAATGAGCAGTTCTTC.

This clone was observed once. The V and J genes are TRBV19 and TRBJ2-1, with TRBD1 matching over 9 bases. The CDR3 loop spans 16 amino acids. V gave up 3 bases and J gave up 4 bases; unmatched junction bases: 7. CDR1 is LNHDA and CDR2 is SQIVND in the germline V gene (reference sequence). CDR3 nucleotide sequence: TGTGCCAGTAGTATGTCCGGGACAGGGCGTTACAATGAGCAGTTCTTC. This translates into CASSMSGTGRYNEQFF.

The chain couples TRBV18 to TRBJ2-2; 7 bases fit TRBD1. Germline CDR1 is KGHSH and CDR2 is LQKENI. This CDR3 is 15 amino acids long. Losses at the gene ends were 3 bases for V and 0 bases for J; bases not matched to a gene: 1. CDR3 sequence reads: CASSPGQSNTGELFF. The DNA of the CDR3 is TGTGCCAGCTCACCGGGACAGTCGAACACCGGGGAGCTGTTTTTT.

The genes are TRBV11-2 and TRBJ2-5; D gene unclear. Trimming took off 3 bases at V and 7 bases at J, with 9 bases between the two ends. Germline V gene sequence: CDR1 SGHAT, CDR2 FQNNGV. The CDR3 has 12 amino acids. This CDR3 is CASSLSTGTQYF. For the CDR3, the DNA is TGTGCCAGCAGCTTGTCCACTGGGACCCAGTACTTC.

This clone is a singleton in its sample. V gene TRBV7-8 combines with J gene TRBJ1-2; D is uncertain. The CDR3 length is 15 residues. The germline V and J ends were trimmed by 0 bases and 4 bases, with 12 bases remaining between them. Germline-derived CDR1 and CDR2 are SGHVS and FQNEAQ. CDR3 sequence reads: CASSLANGILYGYTF. DNA of the CDR3: TGTGCCAGCAGCTTAGCGAACGGAATTCTCTATGGCTACACCTTC. The whole variable domain, filled in from reference TRBV7-8 and TRBJ1-2, reads GAGVSQSPRYKVAKRGQDVALRCDPISGHVSLFWYQQALGQGPEFLTYFQNEAQLDKSGLPSDRFFAERPEGSVSTLKIQRTQQEDSAVYLCASSLANGILYGYTFGSGTRLTVV.

The chain uses TRBV18 and TRBJ2-5, with D unclear. Trimming cost V 4 bases and J 2 bases, with 8 bases left between them. The CDR3 extends over 13 amino acids. Germline-derived CDR1 and CDR2 are KGHSH and LQKENI. The CDR3 reads CASSLQRQETQYF. CDR3 in DNA: TGTGCCAGCTCACTACAGAGGCAAGAGACCCAGTACTTC.

The V call is TRBV10-1, the J call TRBJ1-2, with D tentatively TRBD1 (6 bases). Trimming stripped 6 bases from V and 0 bases from J, with 14 bases between. CDR3 length: 15 amino acids. Germline values: CDR1 WNHNN, CDR2 SYGVQD (reference sequence). CDR3 nucleotide sequence: TGCGCCAGCAGAGATCCGAACAGGGCTAACTATGGCTACACCTTC. Translating it yields CASRDPNRANYGYTF.